This T cell receptor beta chain was observed in a study of cytotoxic CD8 clonotypes in ibrutinib-treated CLL. A note on this clone: Its cognate antigen is unknown.

The CDR3 spans 17 residues. V was cut by 10 bases and J by 7 bases, with 31 bases left in between. Germline V gene sequence: CDR1 ENHRY, CDR2 SYGVKD. Profiled with immunoSEQ multiplex PCR; TCRdb holds only in-frame clones, not every one. The sample includes about 300,000 clones, over 60% of them seen just once. Study-level findings and limits: Clonality grew at ibrutinib response; at progression, it decreased back toward baseline.

Around 1.8 micrograms of genomic DNA came from cryopreserved PBMCs for TCR beta libraries. The material sequenced was PBMCs, taken after 36 months of ibrutinib treatment. The TCR was taken from a human donor with chronic lymphocytic leukemia. This chain uses TRBV10-3 with TRBJ2-5, with D maybe TRBD2 (6 bases). CDR3 in DNA: TGTGCCACCTCAAACTCCGGGACCGCTTTGGTGCGGGGGACCCAGTACTTC. Protein sequence: CATSNSGTALVRGTQYF.